These 9 T cell receptor beta chains were sequenced from one sample in a study of regulatory T cells in long-lasting Graves disease. iRepertoire HTBI primers and Arm-PCR of CDR3 regions built TCR beta libraries. MiXCR, applied by TCRdb to the multiplex PCR reads, yields one record per CDR3 protein. The table includes roughly 520,000 distinct CDR3 sequences, about 12% detected once. Indicated time point: newly diagnosed GD, antithyroid drugs for less than 3 months. From PBMCs, RNA was extracted and then used to make the TCR library. A further study also used this sample, focusing on T cells in Graves' hyperthyroidism and ophthalmopathy.

The sample here was peripheral blood mononuclear cells (PBMCs), taken at new diagnosis, from a patient treated with antithyroid drugs. Every receptor here comes from a woman aged 25 to 39 with Graves disease.

The chain's CDR3 is CASSVVPWTGDTYNEQFF. In DNA, the CDR3 is TGTGCCAGCAGCGTAGTTCCCTGGACAGGAGACACATACAATGAGCAGTTCTTC. V is TRBV9 and J is TRBJ2-1, with 7 bases fitting TRBD1. The CDR3 spans 18 residues. The germline V gene encodes CDR1 SGDLS and CDR2 YYNGEE. V lost 0 bases to trimming and J lost 4 bases; unmatched junction nucleotides: 13.

This clonotype has at least ten counts. This chain links TRBV11-2 with TRBJ2-7; D not certain. The germline V and J ends were trimmed by 1 base and 4 bases, with 8 bases remaining between them. CDR3 length equals 13 residues. Looked up from germline, CDR1 is SGHAT and CDR2 is FQNNGV. The CDR3 sequence: CASSLVDLYEQYF. In DNA, the CDR3 is TGTGCCAGCAGCTTAGTAGATCTTTACGAGCAGTACTTC.

Turning to this clonotype: This may come from a read error, since a much larger clone is one base off. The chain recombines TRBV7-2 with TRBJ2-1, with 9 bases that match TRBD2. The CDR3 is made up of 16 amino acids. J gave up 1 base and V 8 bases, and 9 bases lay outside the gene matches. Germline-derived CDR1 and CDR2 are SGHTA and FQGNSA. CDR3: CASGELAGPSYNEQFF. The CDR3 nucleotides are TGTGCCAGCGGCGAACTAGCGGGCCCTTCCTACAATGAGCAGTTCTTC.

This clonotype was observed many times. The rearrangement joins TRBV30 to TRBJ1-2, with D possibly matching TRBD1 (5 bases). The CDR3 spans 13 residues. V gave up 0 bases and J gave up 13 bases, with 18 bases separating them. The germline gives CDR1 GTSNPN, CDR2 SVGIG (reference sequence). Here the CDR3 reads CAWSVGAGGRCTF. CDR3 coding DNA: TGTGCCTGGAGTGTAGGGGCGGGGGGACGGTGCACCTTC.

The rearrangement links TRBV7-9 to TRBJ1-4; weak D call: TRBD1 (5 bases). The germline V gene encodes CDR1 SEHNR and CDR2 FQNEAQ (reference sequence). This CDR3 has 16 residues. V lost 5 bases and J lost 6, with 19 bases in between. CDR3 residues: CASSPGGGERDEKLFF. As DNA, the CDR3 is TGTGCCAGCAGCCCGGGGGGGGGTGAACGGGATGAAAAACTGTTTTTT.

This clonotype came up many times. The rearrangement links TRBV30 to TRBJ2-1; 7 positions agree with TRBD2. The CDR3 sequence is 14 residues long. Unmatched junction bases numbered 11, after V lost 6 bases and J lost 6 bases. Germline lookup yields CDR1 GTSNPN and CDR2 SVGIG (reference sequence). The CDR3 is CACRRVAGFNEQFF. The CDR3 nucleotides are TGTGCCTGTCGTCGGGTAGCGGGTTTCAATGAGCAGTTCTTC.

This clonotype was recorded a few times. A much larger clone is a single base away; this may be a read error. V gene TRBV27 combines with J gene TRBJ1-6; 8 bases match TRBD1. The length of the CDR3 is 14 residues. V was pared by 7 bases and J by 11 bases, with 10 bases of the junction left unmatched. CDR1 is MNHEY and CDR2 is SMNVEV in the germline V gene (reference sequence). The CDR3 loop reads CASTRTGSNPPLHF. CDR3 coding DNA: TGTGCCAGCACGAGGACAGGGTCCAATCCACCCCTCCACTTT.

Many counts were recorded for this clonotype. The V call is TRBV5-1, the J call TRBJ2-1, with TRBD2 identical over 11 bases. The germline V gene has CDR1 SGHRS and CDR2 YFSETQ. Trimming at V came to 4 bases and at J to 4 bases, leaving 7 bases not matched to a gene. The CDR3 is 16 amino acids. DNA for the CDR3: TGCGCCAGCAGCACGACTCTAGCGGGAGGTTACAATGAGCAGTTCTTC. The encoded protein is CASSTTLAGGYNEQFF.

The gene calls are TRBV28 and TRBJ1-2, with TRBD1 matching 7 bases. The germline CDR1 and CDR2 sequences are MDHEN and SYDVKM. Trimming cost V 6 bases and J 8 bases; bases outside gene matches: 15. CDR3 length: 15 amino acids. The CDR3 DNA is TGTGCCAGCAGGGAAACAGGGGATTATTCGAGGGGCTACACCTTC. This gives the protein CASRETGDYSRGYTF.